This T cell receptor beta chain was found in a study of T cell responses to AZD1222 COVID-19 vaccine. Across the study: Second-dose intervals near 4 or 12 weeks were combined. Overall study results and limits: Females outnumbered males among donors, who were mostly white British; clonal diversity was possibly underestimated. There were repertoire samples only from the period after the peak T cell response.

Details on this clone: Its specificity is not known.

V shed 6 bases and J 4 bases; nucleotides not matched to a gene: 8. The germline gives CDR1 SNHLY, CDR2 FYNNEI. CDR3 length: 18 amino acids. TCRdb's table, derived via immunoSEQ multiplex PCR, lists solely in-frame clones and lacks some. The sample carries about 160,000 clones, 85% to 95% recorded once. The sequenced sample was peripheral blood, obtained on day 0 of AZD1222 vaccination. The sequence derives from an adult in good health. The rearrangement uses TRBV2 and TRBJ2-2, with 16 positions matching TRBD2. The CDR3 region is CASRRGLAGGPGTGELFF. CDR3 DNA: TGTGCCAGCAGAAGGGGACTAGCGGGGGGGCCGGGCACCGGGGAGCTGTTTTTT.